This T cell receptor (beta chain) was captured by sequencing in a study of patients and donors after allogeneic stem cell transplantation. Each CDR3 protein gets one entry after TCRdb re-called the RT-PCR reads with MiXCR. The data hold about 200,000 distinct CDR3 sequences, with 35% to 45% observed a single time. The sequenced sample was blood, either unsorted or a sorted T cell fraction (not recorded which). This clonotype originated in a human donor who was either an allogeneic HSCT recipient or a stem cell or donor lymphocyte infusion donor (not recorded which). It is not recorded whose cells these are; they may come from a transplant donor.

The CDR3 here is CASSQDHQKLNTEAFF. The CDR3 bases are TGCGCCAGCAGCCAAGATCATCAGAAATTGAACACTGAAGCTTTCTTT. This sequence joins TRBV4-3 and TRBJ1-1; D remains unclear. With 0 bases removed from V and 0 bases from J, the gap between germline ends came to 11 bases. CDR3 size: 16 residues. Germline lookup yields CDR1 LGHNA and CDR2 YSLEER.